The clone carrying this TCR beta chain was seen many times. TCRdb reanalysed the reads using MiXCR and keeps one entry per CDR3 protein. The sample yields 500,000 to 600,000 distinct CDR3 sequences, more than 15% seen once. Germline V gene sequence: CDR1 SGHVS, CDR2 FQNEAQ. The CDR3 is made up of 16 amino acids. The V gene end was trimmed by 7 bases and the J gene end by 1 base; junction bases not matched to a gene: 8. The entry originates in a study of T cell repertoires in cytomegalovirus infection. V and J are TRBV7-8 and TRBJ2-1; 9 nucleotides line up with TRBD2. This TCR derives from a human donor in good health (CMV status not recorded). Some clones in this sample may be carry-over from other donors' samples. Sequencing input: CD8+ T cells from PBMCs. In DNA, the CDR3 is TGTGCCAGCACCTCACTAGCGGGCAATTCCTACAATGAGCAGTTCTTC. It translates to CASTSLAGNSYNEQFF.